This entry lists 23 T cell receptor beta chains sequenced from one sample in a study of PD-L1 blockade in urothelial cancer. The time point: peripheral blood 6 weeks after treatment start. TCRdb keeps only in-frame clones here, not all; method: immunoSEQ multiplex PCR. The table lists 35,000 to 45,000 clones, 75% to 90% of them singletons, with roughly 10% in the top ten. The sample in question was PBMCs, obtained around atezolizumab (anti-PD-L1) treatment. The receptors originated from a middle-aged man with urothelial cancer.

The chain links TRBV11-2 to TRBJ2-7; D perhaps matches TRBD1 (5 bases). Germline CDR1 is SGHAT and CDR2 is FQNNGV. V was trimmed by 2 bases and J by 6 bases, leaving 14 bases between them. The CDR3 is made up of 14 amino acids. CDR3 amino acids: CASSLRQGNGEQYF. Here the CDR3 DNA reads TGTGCCAGCAGCTTACGGCAGGGAAACGGCGAGCAGTACTTC.

This clone was found once. The chain combines TRBV14 with TRBJ2-3, with 9 bases that match TRBD2. J lost 5 bases, V lost 2 bases, and 5 bases had no gene match. Germline CDR1 is SGHDN and CDR2 is FVKESK. The CDR3 totals 15 residues. CDR3 sequence: CASSQRREGGDTQYF. The CDR3 DNA sequence: TGTGCCAGCAGCCAAAGGCGGGAGGGAGGAGATACGCAGTATTTT.

This sequence joins TRBV18 and TRBJ1-1, with D perhaps matching TRBD1 (5 bases). The length of the CDR3 is 18 residues. V gave up 2 bases and J gave up 1 base, with 20 bases separating them. Germline V gene data show CDR1 as KGHSH and CDR2 as LQKENI. CDR3 nucleotides: TGTGCCAGCTCACCATACGCCGGGGCTGGGAGGAAGAACACTGAAGCTTTCTTT. Its protein is CASSPYAGAGRKNTEAFF.

The chain links TRBV7-9 to TRBJ2-7; D is perhaps TRBD2 (6 bases). V was pared by 2 bases and J by 4 bases, with 12 bases between. Germline assignment: CDR1 SEHNR and CDR2 FQNEAQ (reference sequence). This CDR3 contains 14 residues. CDR3 nucleotide sequence: TGTGCCAGCAGCTTACGACCGGAGGGTTACGAGCAGTACTTC. This gives the protein CASSLRPEGYEQYF.

The genes are TRBV6-6 and TRBJ2-7; D not resolved. This CDR3 spans 11 amino acids. Germline V gives CDR1 MNHNY, CDR2 SVGAGI (reference sequence). V lost 6 bases, J lost 4 bases, and 7 bases lay in between. CDR3 residues: CASSYHYEQYF. The CDR3 DNA follows: TGTGCCAGCAGCTATCATTACGAGCAGTACTTC.

This clone was seen a single time. The gene calls are TRBV5-1 and TRBJ2-7, with 10 bases matching TRBD1. The ends lost 2 bases at V and 4 bases at J; junction bases unmatched: 3. This CDR3 has 14 residues. Germline assignment: CDR1 SGHRS and CDR2 YFSETQ. The CDR3 DNA is TGCGCCAGCAGCTTTGCGGGACAGGGGTACGAGCAGTACTTC. This sequence encodes CASSFAGQGYEQYF. Complete variable domain (other parts from reference TRBV5-1 and TRBJ2-7): KAGVTQTPRYLIKTRGQQVTLSCSPISGHRSVSWYQQTPGQGLQFLFEYFSETQRNKGNFPGRFSGRQFSNSRSEMNVSTLELGDSALYLCASSFAGQGYEQYFGPGTRLTVT.

The CDR3 region has the DNA TGTGCCAGCAGCTTTGGCGGGAGGTTGAACAATGAGCAGTTCTTC. It codes for CASSFGGRLNNEQFF. The gene calls are TRBV7-6 and TRBJ2-1, with TRBD2 matching over 8 bases. V was clipped by 3 bases and J by 5 bases; unmatched bases: 6. The germline gives CDR1 SGHVS, CDR2 FNYEAQ. CDR3 length: 15 amino acids.

This rearrangement joins TRBV6-6 to TRBJ2-7; 7 positions match TRBD1. V lost 7 bases, J lost 2 bases, and 5 bases stayed unmatched. CDR1 MNHNY and CDR2 SVGAGI come from the germline V gene (reference sequence). The CDR3 has 13 residues. CDR3: CASKTGSAYEQYF. The CDR3 coding sequence is TGTGCCAGCAAGACAGGGAGCGCCTACGAGCAGTACTTC.

The rearrangement joins TRBV15 to TRBJ2-1; 8 bases fit TRBD2. V shed 5 bases, J shed 4 bases, and the junction held 4 bases outside the gene matches. This CDR3 contains 14 residues. CDR1 and CDR2 (germline): LNHNV, YYDKDF (reference sequence). The CDR3 nucleotides read TGTGCCACCAGCCCCGGACTAGCATACAATGAGCAGTTCTTC. Its protein is CATSPGLAYNEQFF.

The chain employs TRBV4-1 and TRBJ1-5; D perhaps matches TRBD1 (6 bases). Germline CDR1 reads MGHRA; CDR2 reads YSYEKL. This CDR3 has 15 amino acids. V gave up 4 bases and J gave up 0 bases, with 10 bases separating them. CDR3 protein: CASSPWTDSNQPQHF. The DNA for the CDR3 is TGCGCCAGCAGCCCGTGGACAGATAGCAATCAGCCCCAGCATTTT.

The genes are TRBV27 and TRBJ1-4; 9 nucleotides line up with TRBD1. The CDR3 length is 15 residues. Trimming cost V 5 bases and J 3 bases; bases outside gene matches: 4. The germline V gene encodes CDR1 MNHEY and CDR2 SMNVEV (reference sequence). CDR3 sequence reads: CASSPTGGPNEKLFF. The CDR3 nucleotides are TGTGCCAGCAGTCCGACAGGGGGGCCTAATGAAAAACTGTTTTTT.

The CDR3 loop is CASSFADYNEQFF. The CDR3 bases are TGTGCCAGCAGTTTCGCAGATTACAATGAGCAGTTCTTC. V and J are TRBV27 and TRBJ2-1; D gene unclear. V gave up 3 bases and J gave up 4 bases, with 7 bases separating them. There are 13 residues in the CDR3. The germline V gene encodes CDR1 MNHEY and CDR2 SMNVEV (reference sequence).

This clone showed up just once. One end of the junction is discordant with germline, which a read error may explain. The chain carries TRBV7-7 and TRBJ1-4; D may be TRBD1 (5 bases). The V gene's germline CDR1 is SSHAT and CDR2 FNYEAQ (reference sequence). This CDR3 spans 18 amino acids. This CDR3 is CASSLSGRGWATNEKLFF. The CDR3 coding sequence is TGTGCTAGCAGCTTGTCGGGGAGGGGTTGGGCAACTAATGAAAAACTGTTTTTT.

CDR3 nucleotides: TGTGCCAGCAGCGTTGGGACAGGGGGCGGGGGTGAAGCTTTCTTT. Translated: CASSVGTGGGGEAFF. The chain links TRBV9 to TRBJ1-1; 12 bases line up with TRBD1. V lost 2 bases, J lost 7 bases, and 6 bases stayed unmatched. Per the germline V gene, CDR1 is SGDLS and CDR2 is YYNGEE. The CDR3 is 15 amino acids.

The V and J genes are TRBV5-6 and TRBJ1-1; D ambiguous. The germline V gene encodes CDR1 SGHDT and CDR2 YYEEEE. The germline V and J ends were trimmed by 0 bases and 3 bases, with 9 bases remaining between them. CDR3 length: 14 amino acids. CDR3 DNA sequence: TGTGCCAGCAGCTTGGGCAGGAGGTACACTGAAGCTTTCTTT. Encoded protein: CASSLGRRYTEAFF.

This CDR3 is CAWSVGPITLRYGYTF. The CDR3 nucleotides read TGTGCCTGGAGTGTGGGCCCGATAACTCTTAGGTATGGCTACACCTTC. The chain joins TRBV30 to TRBJ1-2; unclear D gene. Trimming shortened V by 0 bases and J by 5 bases, and 19 bases separated the two germline ends. This CDR3 comprises 16 residues. Germline CDR1 and CDR2: GTSNPN and SVGIG (reference sequence).

This clone was detected only a few times. This chain links TRBV30 with TRBJ2-1; 11 nucleotides agree with TRBD1. The germline gives CDR1 GTSNPN, CDR2 SVGIG (reference sequence). The CDR3 has 14 residues. J was trimmed by 7 bases and V by 0 bases; bases with no gene match: 2. CDR3 in amino acids: CAWSVGQGANEQFF. CDR3 DNA: TGTGCCTGGAGTGTCGGACAGGGGGCAAATGAGCAGTTCTTC. The full variable domain, in which reference TRBV30 and TRBJ2-1 provide the parts outside the CDR3, is SQTIHQWPATLVQPVGSPLSLECTVEGTSNPNLYWYRQAAGRGLQLLFYSVGIGQISSEVPQNLSASRPQDRQFILSSKKLLLSDSGFYLCAWSVGQGANEQFFGPGTRLTVL.

The chain combines TRBV29-1 with TRBJ1-3, with 9 bases matching TRBD1. V lost 6 bases to trimming and J lost 3 bases; unmatched junction nucleotides: 3. The CDR3 totals 13 residues. Germline CDR1 is SQVTM and CDR2 is ANQGSEA. CDR3 in amino acids: CSVGDRVGNTIYF. CDR3 bases: TGCAGCGTGGGGGACAGGGTTGGAAACACCATATATTTT.

The V call is TRBV5-1, the J call TRBJ1-1, with a weak D call TRBD1 (5 bases). The V gene lost 4 bases and the J gene lost 4 bases, with 11 bases spanning the gap. The CDR3 sequence is 13 residues long. Germline loops: CDR1 SGHRS, CDR2 YFSETQ. CDR3 in DNA: TGCGCCAGCAGCCCAGGCGGGGGCACTGAAGCTTTCTTT. Its protein is CASSPGGGTEAFF.

The CDR3 coding sequence is TGTGCCAGCAGCAACCCGGCAGGTACGTCGCAGTACTTC. Encoded protein: CASSNPAGTSQYF. The V gene is TRBV7-8, the J gene TRBJ2-7; D remains ambiguous. The CDR3 loop spans 13 amino acids. Looked up from germline, CDR1 is SGHVS and CDR2 is FQNEAQ. V was clipped by 5 bases and J by 9 bases, with 17 bases between them. Full variable domain (remainder filled in from reference TRBV7-8 and TRBJ2-7): GAGVSQSPRYKVAKRGQDVALRCDPISGHVSLFWYQQALGQGPEFLTYFQNEAQLDKSGLPSDRFFAERPEGSVSTLKIQRTQQEDSAVYLCASSNPAGTSQYFGPGTRLTVT.

This chain connects TRBV19 to TRBJ2-2; 8 nucleotides match TRBD1. Germline CDR1 reads LNHDA; CDR2 reads SQIVND (reference sequence). There are 14 residues in the CDR3. V shed 8 bases, J shed 3 bases, and the junction held 5 bases outside the gene matches. The CDR3 DNA sequence: TGTGCCAGTTCCAGGGGGCTGGACACCGGGGAGCTGTTTTTT. Protein sequence: CASSRGLDTGELFF.

DNA for the CDR3: TGTGCCATCAGTGAGGGCCAGCGGGAGGACAATGAGCAGTTCTTC. This sequence encodes CAISEGQREDNEQFF. The rearrangement links TRBV10-3 to TRBJ2-1, with 9 bases that match TRBD2. The CDR3 spans 15 residues. Germline values: CDR1 ENHRY, CDR2 SYGVKD. After removal of 2 bases from V and 5 bases from J, the junction contained 4 bases not matched to a gene.

The rearrangement links TRBV6-1 to TRBJ2-3, with D perhaps matching TRBD2 (6 bases). V lost 4 bases to trimming and J lost 4 bases, with 15 bases between them. The V gene's germline CDR1 is MNHNS and CDR2 SASEGT. The CDR3 runs to 15 residues. The CDR3 here is CASSGSRGTADTQYF. The DNA of the CDR3 is TGTGCCAGCAGTGGTTCCCGGGGGACCGCAGATACGCAGTATTTT.